This T cell receptor (beta chain) stems from a study of persistence of HIV-infected CD4 T cells. Cells were stimulated with overlapping HIV-1 Gag 15-mer peptides. Responding CD4+ T cells were sorted by upregulation of both CD40 ligand and CD69. Comments on this clone: Its antigen is not known.

The libraries were made with immunoSEQ version 4 in survey mode. TCRdb's table, derived via immunoSEQ multiplex PCR, lists solely in-frame clones and lacks some. Of over 10,000 clones in the sample, roughly 66% were seen once. Study results and caveats: Degenerate expanded CDR3beta sequences were enriched among CMV- and Gag-responding cells.

Here the sequenced sample was CD4+ T cells sorted from PBMCs after roughly 17-hour stimulation, taken from a patient who received antiretroviral therapy. The clonotype was recovered from an adult man with HIV who was CMV-seropositive.

In nucleotides, the CDR3 is TGTGCCAGCAGCTTAGCGCGGCTCAATGAGCAGTTCTTC. Translated, it gives CASSLARLNEQFF. J is TRBJ2-1 and V is TRBV7-8; D unclear. The V end was cut by 0 bases, the J end by 6 bases, with 6 bases between. From germline, CDR1 is SGHVS and CDR2 FQNEAQ. The CDR3 is made up of 13 amino acids. Full variable domain (rest looked up from reference TRBV7-8 and TRBJ2-1): GAGVSQSPRYKVAKRGQDVALRCDPISGHVSLFWYQQALGQGPEFLTYFQNEAQLDKSGLPSDRFFAERPEGSVSTLKIQRTQQEDSAVYLCASSLARLNEQFFGPGTRLTVL.